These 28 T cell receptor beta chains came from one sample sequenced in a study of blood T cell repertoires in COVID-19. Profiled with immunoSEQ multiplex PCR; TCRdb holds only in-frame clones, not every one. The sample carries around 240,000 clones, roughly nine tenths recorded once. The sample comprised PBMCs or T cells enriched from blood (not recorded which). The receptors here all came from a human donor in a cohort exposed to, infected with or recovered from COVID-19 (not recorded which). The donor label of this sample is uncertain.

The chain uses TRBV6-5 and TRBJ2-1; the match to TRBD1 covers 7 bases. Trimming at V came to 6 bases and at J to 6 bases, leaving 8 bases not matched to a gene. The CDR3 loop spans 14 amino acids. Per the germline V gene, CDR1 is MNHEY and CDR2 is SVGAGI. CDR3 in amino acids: CASRPDRVSNEQFF. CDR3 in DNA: TGTGCCAGCAGACCCGACAGGGTTAGCAATGAGCAGTTCTTC.

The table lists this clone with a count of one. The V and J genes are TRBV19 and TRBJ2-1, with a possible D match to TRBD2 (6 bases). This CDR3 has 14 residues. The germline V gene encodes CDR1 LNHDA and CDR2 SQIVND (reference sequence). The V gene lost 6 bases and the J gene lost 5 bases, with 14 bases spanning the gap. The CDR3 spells CASSPVGGDNEQFF. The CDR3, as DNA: TGTGCCAGTAGCCCCGTCGGGGGAGACAATGAGCAGTTCTTC.

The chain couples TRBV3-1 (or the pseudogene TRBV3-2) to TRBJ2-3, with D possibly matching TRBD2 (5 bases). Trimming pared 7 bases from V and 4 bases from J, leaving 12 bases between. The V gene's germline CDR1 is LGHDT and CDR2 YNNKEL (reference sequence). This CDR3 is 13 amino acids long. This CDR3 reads CASTAGGADTQYF. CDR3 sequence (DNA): TGTGCCAGCACGGCGGGTGGGGCAGATACGCAGTATTTT.

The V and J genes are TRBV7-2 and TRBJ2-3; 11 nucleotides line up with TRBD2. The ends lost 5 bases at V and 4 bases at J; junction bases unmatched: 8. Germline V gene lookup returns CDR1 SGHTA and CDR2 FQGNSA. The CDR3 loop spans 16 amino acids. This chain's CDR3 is CASSPIAGGSADTQYF. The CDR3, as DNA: TGTGCCAGCAGCCCAATAGCGGGGGGGAGCGCAGATACGCAGTATTTT.

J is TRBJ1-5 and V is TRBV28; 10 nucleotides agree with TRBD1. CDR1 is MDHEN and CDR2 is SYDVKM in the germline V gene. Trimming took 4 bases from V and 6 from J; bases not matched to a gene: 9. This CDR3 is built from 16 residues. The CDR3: CASSSAGTGDGQPQHF. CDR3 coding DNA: TGTGCCAGCAGTTCAGCGGGGACAGGGGACGGTCAGCCCCAGCATTTT.

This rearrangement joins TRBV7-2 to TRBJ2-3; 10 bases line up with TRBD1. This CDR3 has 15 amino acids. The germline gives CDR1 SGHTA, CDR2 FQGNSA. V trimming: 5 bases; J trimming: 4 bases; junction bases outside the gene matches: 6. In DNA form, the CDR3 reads TGTGCCAGCAGCGGAGACAGGGGGCGTTCAGATACGCAGTATTTT. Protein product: CASSGDRGRSDTQYF.

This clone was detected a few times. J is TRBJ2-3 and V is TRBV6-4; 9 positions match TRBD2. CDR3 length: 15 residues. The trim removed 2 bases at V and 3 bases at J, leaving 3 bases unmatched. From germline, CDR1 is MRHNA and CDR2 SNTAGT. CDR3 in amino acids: CASSDGGGETDTQYF. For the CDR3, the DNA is TGTGCCAGCAGTGACGGCGGGGGGGAAACAGATACGCAGTATTTT.

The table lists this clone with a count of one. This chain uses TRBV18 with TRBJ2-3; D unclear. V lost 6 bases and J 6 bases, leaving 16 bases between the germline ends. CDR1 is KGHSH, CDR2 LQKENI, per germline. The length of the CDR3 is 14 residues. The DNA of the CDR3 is TGTGCCAGCTCTACCACTTACAGAGTGGATACGCAGTATTTT. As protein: CASSTTYRVDTQYF.

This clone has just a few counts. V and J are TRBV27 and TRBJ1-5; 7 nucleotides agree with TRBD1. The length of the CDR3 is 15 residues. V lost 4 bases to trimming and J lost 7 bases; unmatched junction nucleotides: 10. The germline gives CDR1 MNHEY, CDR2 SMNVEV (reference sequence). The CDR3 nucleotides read TGTGCCAGCAGTTCCACAGGGGTAGGCCAACAGCCCCAGCATTTT. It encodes CASSSTGVGQQPQHF.

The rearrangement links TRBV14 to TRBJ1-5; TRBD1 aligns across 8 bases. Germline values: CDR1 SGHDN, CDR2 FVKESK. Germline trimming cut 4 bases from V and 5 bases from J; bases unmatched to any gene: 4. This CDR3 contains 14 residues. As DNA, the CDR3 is TGTGCCAGCAGCCGACAGGGGCCCTATCAGCCCCAGCATTTT. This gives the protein CASSRQGPYQPQHF. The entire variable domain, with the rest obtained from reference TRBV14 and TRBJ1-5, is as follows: EAGVTQFPSHSVIEKGQTVTLRCDPISGHDNLYWYRRVMGKEIKFLLHFVKESKQDESGMPNNRFLAERTGGTYSTLKVQPAELEDSGVYFCASSRQGPYQPQHFGDGTRLSIL.

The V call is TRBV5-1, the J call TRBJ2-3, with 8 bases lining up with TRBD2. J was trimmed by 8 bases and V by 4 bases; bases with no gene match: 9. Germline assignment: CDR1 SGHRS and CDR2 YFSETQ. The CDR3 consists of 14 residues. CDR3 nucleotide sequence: TGCGCCAGCAGCGGTGGGACTAGTCGGGCTACGCAGTATTTT. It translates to CASSGGTSRATQYF. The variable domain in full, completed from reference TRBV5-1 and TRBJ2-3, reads KAGVTQTPRYLIKTRGQQVTLSCSPISGHRSVSWYQQTPGQGLQFLFEYFSETQRNKGNFPGRFSGRQFSNSRSEMNVSTLELGDSALYLCASSGGTSRATQYFGPGTRLTVL.

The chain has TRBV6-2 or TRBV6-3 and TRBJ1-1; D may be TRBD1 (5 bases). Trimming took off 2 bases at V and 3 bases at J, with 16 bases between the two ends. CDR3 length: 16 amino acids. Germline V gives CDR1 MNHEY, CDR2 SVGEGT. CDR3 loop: CASSYQYWKTDTEAFF. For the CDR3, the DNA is TGTGCCAGCAGTTACCAATATTGGAAGACAGACACTGAAGCTTTCTTT.

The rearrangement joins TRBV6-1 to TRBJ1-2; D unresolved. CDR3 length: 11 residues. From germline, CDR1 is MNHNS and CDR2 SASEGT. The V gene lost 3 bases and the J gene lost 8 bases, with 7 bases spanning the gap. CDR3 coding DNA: TGTGCCAGCAGTGAGGGCGGGGGCTACACCTTC. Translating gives CASSEGGGYTF.

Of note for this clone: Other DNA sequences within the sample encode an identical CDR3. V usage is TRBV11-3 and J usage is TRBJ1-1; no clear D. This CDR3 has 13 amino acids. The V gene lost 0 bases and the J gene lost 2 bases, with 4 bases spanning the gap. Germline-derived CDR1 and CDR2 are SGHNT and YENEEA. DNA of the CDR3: TGTGCCAGCAGCTTAGACAGTAACACTGAAGCTTTCTTT. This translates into CASSLDSNTEAFF.

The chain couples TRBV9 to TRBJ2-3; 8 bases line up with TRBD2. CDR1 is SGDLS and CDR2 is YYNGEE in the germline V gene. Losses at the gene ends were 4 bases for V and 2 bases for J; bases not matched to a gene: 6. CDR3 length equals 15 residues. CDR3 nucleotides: TGTGCCAGCAGCCCCCGCGGGGGGTCCACAGATACGCAGTATTTT. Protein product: CASSPRGGSTDTQYF. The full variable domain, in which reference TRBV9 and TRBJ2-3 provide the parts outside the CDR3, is DSGVTQTPKHLITATGQRVTLRCSPRSGDLSVYWYQQSLDQGLQFLIQYYNGEERAKGNILERFSAQQFPDLHSELNLSSLELGDSALYFCASSPRGGSTDTQYFGPGTRLTVL.

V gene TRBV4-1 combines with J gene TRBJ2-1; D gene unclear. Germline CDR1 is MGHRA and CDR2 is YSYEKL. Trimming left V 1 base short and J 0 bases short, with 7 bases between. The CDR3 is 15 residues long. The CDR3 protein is CASSQGGSSYNEQFF. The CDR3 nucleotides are TGCGCCAGCAGCCAAGGAGGCAGCTCCTACAATGAGCAGTTCTTC.

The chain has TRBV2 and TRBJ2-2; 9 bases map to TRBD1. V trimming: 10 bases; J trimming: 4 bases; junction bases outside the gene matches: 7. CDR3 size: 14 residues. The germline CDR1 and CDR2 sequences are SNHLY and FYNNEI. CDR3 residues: CATRTGVGTGELFF. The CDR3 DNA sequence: TGTGCCACACGGACAGGGGTGGGCACCGGGGAGCTGTTTTTT.

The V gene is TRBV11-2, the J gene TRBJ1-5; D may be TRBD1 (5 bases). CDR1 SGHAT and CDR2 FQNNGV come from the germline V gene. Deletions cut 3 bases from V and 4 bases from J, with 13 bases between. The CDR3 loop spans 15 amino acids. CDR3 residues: CASSLLSGKNQPQHF. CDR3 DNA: TGTGCCAGCAGCTTGTTGTCAGGGAAGAATCAGCCCCAGCATTTT.

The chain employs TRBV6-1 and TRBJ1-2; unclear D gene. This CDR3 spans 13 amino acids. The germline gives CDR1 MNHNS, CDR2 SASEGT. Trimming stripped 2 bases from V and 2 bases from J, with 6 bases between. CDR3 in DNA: TGTGCCAGCAGTGAAAAGGAGAACTATGGCTACACCTTC. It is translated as CASSEKENYGYTF.

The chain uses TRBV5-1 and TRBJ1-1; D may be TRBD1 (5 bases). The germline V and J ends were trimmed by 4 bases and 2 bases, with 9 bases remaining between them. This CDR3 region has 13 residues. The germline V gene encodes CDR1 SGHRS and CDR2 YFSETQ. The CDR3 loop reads CASSPGQNTEAFF. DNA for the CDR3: TGCGCCAGCAGCCCCGGACAAAACACTGAAGCTTTCTTT.

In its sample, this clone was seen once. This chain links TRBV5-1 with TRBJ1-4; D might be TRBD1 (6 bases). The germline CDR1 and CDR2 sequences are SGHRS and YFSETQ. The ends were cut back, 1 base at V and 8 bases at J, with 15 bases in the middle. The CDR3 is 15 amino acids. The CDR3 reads CASSLFSGEEEKLFF. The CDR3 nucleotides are TGCGCCAGCAGCTTGTTCTCAGGGGAAGAAGAAAAACTGTTTTTT.

CDR3 region: CAWSPQYQETQYF. In DNA, the CDR3 is TGTGCCTGGAGTCCTCAGTACCAAGAGACCCAGTACTTC. The gene calls are TRBV30 and TRBJ2-5; no clear D gene. The CDR3 covers 13 residues. CDR1 is GTSNPN and CDR2 is SVGIG in the germline V gene (reference sequence). Trimming stripped 2 bases from V and 0 bases from J, with 7 bases between.

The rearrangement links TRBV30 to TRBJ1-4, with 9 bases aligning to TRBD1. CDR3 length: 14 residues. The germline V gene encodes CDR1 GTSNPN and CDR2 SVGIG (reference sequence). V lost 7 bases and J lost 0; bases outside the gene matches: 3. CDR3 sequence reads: CAYRGPTTNEKLFF. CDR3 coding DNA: TGTGCCTACAGGGGGCCCACAACTAATGAAAAACTGTTTTTT. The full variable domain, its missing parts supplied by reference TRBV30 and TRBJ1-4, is SQTIHQWPATLVQPVGSPLSLECTVEGTSNPNLYWYRQAAGRGLQLLFYSVGIGQISSEVPQNLSASRPQDRQFILSSKKLLLSDSGFYLCAYRGPTTNEKLFFGSGTQLSVL.

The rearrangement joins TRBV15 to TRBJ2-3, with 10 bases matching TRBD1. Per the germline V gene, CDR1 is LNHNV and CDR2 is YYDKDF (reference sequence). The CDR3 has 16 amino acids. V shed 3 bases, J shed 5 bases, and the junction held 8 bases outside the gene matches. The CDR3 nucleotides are TGTGCCACCAGCAGCTACGACAGGGGGCAGGGAGATACGCAGTATTTT. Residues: CATSSYDRGQGDTQYF.

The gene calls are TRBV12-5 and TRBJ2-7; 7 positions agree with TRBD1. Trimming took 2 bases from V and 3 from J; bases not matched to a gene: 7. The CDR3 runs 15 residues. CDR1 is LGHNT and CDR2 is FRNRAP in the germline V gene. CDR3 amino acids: CASGLPQGVGYEQYF. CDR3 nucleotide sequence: TGTGCTAGTGGTTTGCCCCAGGGGGTAGGCTACGAGCAGTACTTC.

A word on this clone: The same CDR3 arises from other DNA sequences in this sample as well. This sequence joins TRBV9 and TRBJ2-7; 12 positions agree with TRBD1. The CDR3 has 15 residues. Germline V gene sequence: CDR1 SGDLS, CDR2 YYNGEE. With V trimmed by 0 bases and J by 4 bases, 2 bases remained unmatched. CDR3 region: CASSVGGQGAYEQYF. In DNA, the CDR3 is TGTGCCAGCAGCGTAGGGGGACAGGGGGCTTACGAGCAGTACTTC.

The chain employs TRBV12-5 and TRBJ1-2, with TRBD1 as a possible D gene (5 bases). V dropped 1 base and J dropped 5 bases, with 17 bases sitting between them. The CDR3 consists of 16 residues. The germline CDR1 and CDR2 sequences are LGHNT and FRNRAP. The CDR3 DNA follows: TGTGCTAGTGGTTTGGCCCAGGGAGGTAGCAGGTATGGCTACACCTTC. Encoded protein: CASGLAQGGSRYGYTF. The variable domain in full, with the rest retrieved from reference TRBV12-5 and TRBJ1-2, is DARVTQTPRHKVTEMGQEVTMRCQPILGHNTVFWYRQTMMQGLELLAYFRNRAPLDDSGMPKDRFSAEMPDATLATLKIQPSEPRDSAVYFCASGLAQGGSRYGYTFGSGTRLTVV.

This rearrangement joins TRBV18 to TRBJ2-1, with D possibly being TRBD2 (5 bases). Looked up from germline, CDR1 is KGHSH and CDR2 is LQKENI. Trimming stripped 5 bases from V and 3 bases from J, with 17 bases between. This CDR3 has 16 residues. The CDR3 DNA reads TGTGCCAGCTCATCCTTAAAGGACGGACTCTACAATGAGCAGTTCTTC. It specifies CASSSLKDGLYNEQFF.